This T cell receptor (beta chain) was documented in a study of T cell responses to AZD1222 COVID-19 vaccine. For the study at large: Pooling of second doses given at about 4 or about 12 weeks was done. Study conclusions and caveats: In a largely white British group with more females than males, clonal diversity was possibly underestimated.

With respect to this clone: As yet, its antigen is unknown.

This table comes from immunoSEQ multiplex PCR, and its TCRdb copy is limited to in-frame clones, with some not included. The sample holds about 180,000 clones, 75% to 90% seen once. The V and J ends lost 6 bases and 7 bases respectively, with 13 bases between them. Germline lookup yields CDR1 MDHEN and CDR2 SYDVKM. The CDR3 runs 14 residues. The chain links TRBV28 to TRBJ1-6, with D possibly being TRBD1 (5 bases). This clonotype was obtained from an adult in good health. The specimen comprised peripheral blood, sampled on day 0 of AZD1222 vaccination. This chain's CDR3 is CASRTGTANSPLHF. The CDR3 DNA reads TGTGCCAGCAGGACCGGGACGGCCAATTCACCCCTCCACTTT.